This T cell receptor beta chain comes out of a study of T-cell reconstitution after alpha-beta-depleted transplantation in children. Study results and caveats: Day-60 TCRbeta diversity that was high in some patients was derived from surviving recipient T cells and thymic progenitors. Newly generated T cells supplied most T-cell counts and diversity one year post-transplant. Where alpha-beta T cells came from about two months after transplant was reportedly several hundred expanded graft clones.

Unique molecular identifiers were used in preparing the TCRbeta library. TCRdb used MiXCR to reprocess the PCR reads, holding one entry per CDR3 protein. The data hold 200,000 to 250,000 distinct CDR3 sequences, with 9.5% to 13% observed a single time. This clonotype was found many times. What it recognizes is unknown. V lost 0 bases and J lost 6; bases outside the gene matches: 8. CDR3 size: 17 residues. Germline loops: CDR1 SGHAT, CDR2 FQNNGV. This rearrangement joins TRBV11-2 to TRBJ2-4; 10 bases map to TRBD1. The sample consisted of PBMCs, taken before TCRalphabeta/CD19-depleted stem cell transplant. The clonotype was recovered from a child less than two years old with acute myeloid leukemia, due to receive a stem cell transplant. CDR3 region: CASSLETTWTGGNIQYF. The CDR3, as DNA: TGTGCCAGCAGCTTAGAGACGACTTGGACAGGGGGAAACATTCAGTACTTC.